These 25 T cell receptor beta chains were sequenced from one sample in a study of identifying expanded T cells in peripheral blood. This table comes from immunoSEQ multiplex PCR, and its TCRdb copy is limited to in-frame clones, with some not included. The data contain about 82,000 clones, roughly 90% of them singletons. Sequenced input: blood. These receptors were obtained from a person between 18 and 69 years old in good health.

The chain is built from TRBV5-8 and TRBJ2-6; D is unresolved. This CDR3 comprises 16 residues. Germline V gene data show CDR1 as SGHTS and CDR2 as YDEGEE. Trimming stripped 1 base from V and 1 base from J, with 9 bases between. The DNA of the CDR3 is TGTGCCAGCAGCTTGTACAAGGGATCTGGGGCCAACGTCCTGACTTTC. Translated: CASSLYKGSGANVLTF.

The J gene is TRBJ1-3, the V gene TRBV21-1; the table's D call, TRBD1, was not checked against the DNA. TRBV21-1 is a listed pseudogene. CDR3 length equals 15 residues. The CDR3 loop is CASSTTTGAGNTIYF. CDR3 sequence (DNA): TGTGCCAGCAGCACAACAACAGGTGCTGGAAACACCATATATTTT.

The chain joins TRBV12-5 to TRBJ1-4; D remains ambiguous. V was trimmed by 0 bases and J by 5 bases, leaving 13 bases between them. The CDR3 sequence is 16 residues long. Germline CDR1 LGHNT, CDR2 FRNRAP. The CDR3 region has the DNA TGTGCTAGTGGTTTGGTACGAACAGCTCAGAATGAAAAACTGTTTTTT. Its translation is CASGLVRTAQNEKLFF.

V gene TRBV7-9 combines with J gene TRBJ2-7; 7 nucleotides align to TRBD1. The CDR3 runs 14 residues. From germline, CDR1 is SEHNR and CDR2 FQNEAQ (reference sequence). The V gene end was trimmed by 2 bases and the J gene end by 4 bases; junction bases not matched to a gene: 5. CDR3 residues: CASSLLTGKYEQYF. CDR3 sequence (DNA): TGTGCCAGCAGCTTATTGACAGGGAAGTACGAGCAGTACTTC.

The J gene is TRBJ2-5, the V gene TRBV7-8; TRBD2 matches at 10 bases. CDR3 length: 16 amino acids. CDR1 is SGHVS, CDR2 FQNEAQ, per germline. J gave up 2 bases and V 1 base, and 4 bases lay outside the gene matches. CDR3 protein: CASSLEIAGGQETQYF. The CDR3 nucleotides are TGTGCCAGCAGCTTAGAAATAGCGGGAGGACAAGAGACCCAGTACTTC.

The chain is built from TRBV7-6 and TRBJ2-3, with TRBD2 matching over 10 bases. The CDR3 loop spans 15 amino acids. Trimming took 5 bases from V and 2 from J; bases not matched to a gene: 4. CDR1 SGHVS and CDR2 FNYEAQ come from the germline V gene. CDR3 sequence reads: CASSPTSGSTDTQYF. Here the CDR3 DNA reads TGTGCCAGCAGCCCGACTAGCGGGTCCACAGATACGCAGTATTTT.

In DNA form, the CDR3 reads TGTGCCAGCAGCGGACAGGGGGGGGTGAACACTGAAGCTTTCTTT. It codes for CASSGQGGVNTEAFF. V and J are TRBV11-2 and TRBJ1-1; 10 bases are shared with TRBD1. The ends lost 5 bases at V and 0 bases at J; junction bases unmatched: 3. There are 15 residues in the CDR3. Germline CDR1 and CDR2: SGHAT and FQNNGV.

This clone was counted a single time. The chain uses TRBV9 and TRBJ2-7, with 14 bases matching TRBD2. Trimming at V came to 4 bases and at J to 2 bases, leaving 11 bases not matched to a gene. CDR3 length equals 18 residues. Germline-derived CDR1 and CDR2 are SGDLS and YYNGEE. The chain's CDR3 is CASSTQPGLAGVAYEQYF. CDR3 DNA: TGTGCCAGCAGCACCCAACCGGGACTAGCGGGGGTGGCCTACGAGCAGTACTTC. Supplemented by reference TRBV9 and TRBJ2-7, the full variable domain reads DSGVTQTPKHLITATGQRVTLRCSPRSGDLSVYWYQQSLDQGLQFLIQYYNGEERAKGNILERFSAQQFPDLHSELNLSSLELGDSALYFCASSTQPGLAGVAYEQYFGPGTRLTVT.

This chain joins TRBV6-1 and TRBJ1-3; D is uncertain. V was trimmed by 2 bases and J by 3 bases, leaving 8 bases between them. The CDR3 runs 14 residues. CDR1 and CDR2 from the germline V gene are MNHNS and SASEGT. DNA of the CDR3: TGTGCCAGCAGTGAATTTGGGGTTGGAAACACCATATATTTT. This gives the protein CASSEFGVGNTIYF.

The chain uses TRBV5-5 and TRBJ1-1, with TRBD1 matching 7 bases. Germline-derived CDR1 and CDR2 are SGHKS and YYEKEE (reference sequence). CDR3 length: 13 amino acids. With V trimmed by 7 bases and J by 10 bases, 13 bases remained unmatched. This chain's CDR3 is CASWVRDSGGAFF. CDR3 DNA sequence: TGTGCCAGCTGGGTGAGGGACAGCGGGGGAGCTTTCTTT.

The rearrangement links TRBV6-6 to TRBJ2-7; no firm D call. Between the trimmed V and J ends, which lost 2 bases and 2 bases, there was a span of 4 bases. Germline V gene lookup returns CDR1 MNHNY and CDR2 SVGAGI (reference sequence). This CDR3 is 12 amino acids long. The CDR3 nucleotides are TGTGCCAGCAGTTACGAAGCCTACGAGCAGTACTTC. Amino acid sequence: CASSYEAYEQYF.

The V gene is TRBV6-5, the J gene TRBJ1-1; possible D gene TRBD1, 5 bases. CDR3 length equals 14 residues. V gave up 2 bases and J gave up 3 bases, with 10 bases separating them. CDR1 and CDR2 from the germline V gene are MNHEY and SVGAGI. CDR3 protein: CASSYGGVYTEAFF. CDR3 bases: TGTGCCAGCAGTTACGGGGGAGTCTACACTGAAGCTTTCTTT.

V usage is TRBV11-2 and J usage is TRBJ2-3; D is unclear. The CDR3 contains 16 residues. Germline V gene sequence: CDR1 SGHAT, CDR2 FQNNGV. The V end was cut by 3 bases, the J end by 0 bases, with 13 bases between. In nucleotides, the CDR3 is TGTGCCAGCAGCTTGAGAGACGGTGGGAGCACAGATACGCAGTATTTT. Translated, it gives CASSLRDGGSTDTQYF.

The gene calls are TRBV5-4 and TRBJ1-1; D is perhaps TRBD1 (5 bases). The CDR3 is 18 amino acids. Per germline, CDR1 SGHNT and CDR2 YYREEE (reference sequence). V shed 0 bases and J shed 1 base, with 19 bases lying between them. The CDR3 DNA follows: TGTGCCAGCAGCTTGGATTTCGATGGGGGAGTGGAGAACACTGAAGCTTTCTTT. This encodes CASSLDFDGGVENTEAFF.

The rearrangement links TRBV7-2 to TRBJ2-7; D uncertain. Germline values: CDR1 SGHTA, CDR2 FQGNSA. V lost 2 bases to trimming and J lost 0 bases, with 11 bases between them. The CDR3 extends over 15 amino acids. DNA of the CDR3: TGTGCCAGCAGCTTATCGTTACAGAACTCCTACGAGCAGTACTTC. This codes for CASSLSLQNSYEQYF.

The sample holds one count of this clone. The J gene is TRBJ2-1, the V gene TRBV11-3; D unresolved. The CDR3 loop spans 13 amino acids. The ends were cut back, 2 bases at V and 5 bases at J, with 7 bases in the middle. Per germline, CDR1 SGHNT and CDR2 YENEEA. CDR3 in amino acids: CASSLKRNNEQFF. Written as DNA, the CDR3 is TGTGCCAGCAGCTTAAAGAGAAACAATGAGCAGTTCTTC.

This clone has a single count. V usage is TRBV7-2 and J usage is TRBJ2-3, with D hard to call. There are 14 residues in the CDR3. V was pared by 3 bases and J by 0 bases, with 7 bases between. The germline gives CDR1 SGHTA, CDR2 FQGNSA. CDR3 protein: CASSFGQSTDTQYF. The DNA for the CDR3 is TGTGCCAGCAGCTTTGGGCAGAGCACAGATACGCAGTATTTT.

The chain links TRBV18 to TRBJ2-3; TRBD1 matches 7 bases. Germline lookup yields CDR1 KGHSH and CDR2 LQKENI. The CDR3 has 16 amino acids. Trimming cost V 5 bases and J 4 bases; bases outside gene matches: 12. CDR3 in DNA: TGTGCCAGCTCATCGAGAGGGGGCGGTTTCGCAGATACGCAGTATTTT. This gives the protein CASSSRGGGFADTQYF.

For the CDR3, the DNA is TGTGCCACCCTATCCGCGGTCGAGCGGGGAGGCACAGATACGCAGTATTTT. Encoded protein: CATLSAVERGGTDTQYF. This rearrangement joins TRBV5-4 to TRBJ2-3; 7 nucleotides match TRBD2. CDR1 is SGHNT and CDR2 is YYREEE in the germline V gene (reference sequence). V was pared by 9 bases and J by 1 base, with 17 bases of the junction left unmatched. The CDR3 extends over 17 amino acids.

This rearrangement joins TRBV2 to TRBJ1-1; 8 bases agree with TRBD1. With 5 bases clipped from V and 8 bases from J, the junction kept 10 bases outside the gene matches. CDR1 and CDR2 from the germline V gene are SNHLY and FYNNEI. This CDR3 region has 14 residues. CDR3 nucleotides: TGTGCCAGCAGTAGTTACAGGGGGTTGATGGAAGCTTTCTTT. Residues: CASSSYRGLMEAFF. The full variable domain, its missing parts supplied by reference TRBV2 and TRBJ1-1, is EPEVTQTPSHQVTQMGQEVILRCVPISNHLYFYWYRQILGQKVEFLVSFYNNEISEKSEIFDDQFSVERPDGSNFTLKIRSTKLEDSAMYFCASSSYRGLMEAFFGQGTRLTVV.

This rearrangement joins TRBV12-5 to TRBJ1-1, with D unresolved. Germline V gene lookup returns CDR1 LGHNT and CDR2 FRNRAP. V was pared by 1 base and J by 1 base, with 10 bases between. The CDR3 is 15 amino acids. CDR3 amino acids: CASGLDGVTNTEAFF. As DNA, the CDR3 is TGTGCTAGTGGTTTGGACGGGGTCACGAACACTGAAGCTTTCTTT.

This chain connects TRBV19 to TRBJ1-4; 7 positions match TRBD1. V dropped 1 base and J dropped 5; count of bases not matched to a gene: 4. The length of the CDR3 is 15 residues. The germline CDR1 and CDR2 sequences are LNHDA and SQIVND (reference sequence). The CDR3 bases are TGTGCCAGTAGTATAGCTCAGGGGGGAAATGAAAAACTGTTTTTT. Its translation: CASSIAQGGNEKLFF.

This chain joins TRBV25-1 and TRBJ2-5; no clear D gene. V was trimmed by 4 bases and J by 2 bases, leaving 5 bases between them. Germline CDR1 reads MGHDK; CDR2 reads SYGVNS. The CDR3 runs 12 residues. CDR3 in DNA: TGTGCCAGCAGTGCAGGACAAGAGACCCAGTACTTC. It yields the protein CASSAGQETQYF.

The J gene is TRBJ2-1, the V gene TRBV5-6; 8 bases are a match to TRBD1. The germline V gene encodes CDR1 SGHDT and CDR2 YYEEEE. Trimming took 4 bases from V and 7 from J; bases not matched to a gene: 13. This CDR3 has 16 amino acids. The CDR3 here is CASSRRTTGDKNEQFF. The CDR3 coding sequence is TGTGCCAGCAGCCGGAGGACGACAGGGGATAAGAATGAGCAGTTCTTC.

The V and J genes are TRBV29-1 and TRBJ1-2, with D possibly matching TRBD1 (6 bases). The germline V gene encodes CDR1 SQVTM and CDR2 ANQGSEA. The V end lost 7 bases, the J end lost 4 bases, and 16 bases lay between the germline ends. There are 13 residues in the CDR3. The CDR3 here is CSAQSTGIYGYTF. The CDR3 coding sequence is TGCAGCGCCCAGTCCACAGGGATCTATGGCTACACCTTC.